A single sample is the source of the 28 T cell receptor beta chains below, sequenced in a study of OX40 agonist ivuxolimab in advanced cancers. Sequencing was performed with immunoSEQ multiplex PCR; in TCRdb, only in-frame clones are kept and a portion is missing. The sample gives over 55,000 clones, around 90% of which show up once; 11% is in the top ten. Sequenced material: CD4+ or CD8+ T cells sorted from blood, taken in a trial of the OX40 agonist ivuxolimab. Receptor source: an adult with an advanced solid tumor such as melanoma, head and neck, liver or kidney cancer.

V is TRBV7-2 and J is TRBJ2-1, with unresolved D. Germline V gene sequence: CDR1 SGHTA, CDR2 FQGNSA. Trimming removed 10 bases from V and 0 bases from J, with 13 bases in between. The CDR3 has 14 residues. CDR3 coding DNA: TGTGCCACACCCCCGGATGACTCCTACAATGAGCAGTTCTTC. This sequence encodes CATPPDDSYNEQFF.

This clone was observed once. The chain uses TRBV7-6 and TRBJ2-2, with TRBD2 as a possible D gene (5 bases). Germline V gives CDR1 SGHVS, CDR2 FNYEAQ. Trimming shortened V by 4 bases and J by 7 bases, and 10 bases separated the two germline ends. The length of the CDR3 is 13 residues. CDR3 sequence reads: CASSSAVIGELFF. The CDR3 bases are TGTGCCAGCAGCTCAGCGGTAATCGGGGAGCTGTTTTTT.

Regarding this clone: Other DNA sequences in the sample encode the same CDR3. The rearrangement joins TRBV4-1 to TRBJ1-2, with D hard to call. Germline V lookup: CDR1 MGHRA, CDR2 YSYEKL. The CDR3 runs 13 residues. V lost 0 bases to trimming and J lost 5 bases, with 7 bases between them. The CDR3 DNA reads as TGCGCCAGCAGCCAAGATCTTGGGTATGGCTACACCTTC. Translating gives CASSQDLGYGYTF.

The chain carries TRBV19 and TRBJ2-2; no clear D gene. This CDR3 contains 16 residues. CDR1 and CDR2 (germline): LNHDA, SQIVND (reference sequence). V dropped 0 bases and J dropped 6 bases, with 14 bases sitting between them. CDR3 in DNA: TGTGCCAGTAGTATAGATCTGGAACTCATCGCCGGGGAGCTGTTTTTT. Protein product: CASSIDLELIAGELFF.

The chain combines TRBV7-6 with TRBJ1-1; weak D call: TRBD1 (6 bases). V dropped 1 base and J dropped 0 bases, with 9 bases sitting between them. Germline-derived CDR1 and CDR2 are SGHVS and FNYEAQ. The CDR3 is 15 residues long. In DNA, the CDR3 is TGTGCCAGCAGCTTAGATGACAGGATGAACACTGAAGCTTTCTTT. It specifies CASSLDDRMNTEAFF.

This clone was found a few times. The chain carries TRBV5-6 and TRBJ2-7, with a possible D match to TRBD1 (5 bases). Germline CDR1 is SGHDT and CDR2 is YYEEEE. Trimming shortened V by 1 base and J by 0 bases, and 14 bases separated the two germline ends. This CDR3 comprises 16 residues. The CDR3 spells CASSLYAETASYEQYF. CDR3 nucleotide sequence: TGTGCCAGCAGCTTGTACGCAGAGACAGCCTCCTACGAGCAGTACTTC.

A few counts support this clone. V gene TRBV28 combines with J gene TRBJ2-7; 9 bases line up with TRBD2. CDR3 length: 15 amino acids. J lost 3 bases, V lost 7 bases, and 10 bases had no gene match. Germline lookup yields CDR1 MDHEN and CDR2 SYDVKM. The CDR3, as DNA: TGTGCCAGCAAACCGGGACTAGCAACTATCTACGAGCAGTACTTC. Protein: CASKPGLATIYEQYF.

This rearrangement joins TRBV28 to TRBJ1-5, with a weak D call TRBD1 (6 bases). V lost 2 bases to trimming and J lost 6 bases, with 11 bases between them. Germline V gives CDR1 MDHEN, CDR2 SYDVKM. The CDR3 extends over 14 amino acids. The CDR3 DNA is TGTGCCAGCAGTTTAGGGGGGGGCGGTCAGCCCCAGCATTTT. Amino acids: CASSLGGGGQPQHF.

The chain links TRBV4-3 to TRBJ2-3; D may be TRBD2 (5 bases). V dropped 0 bases and J dropped 1 base, with 14 bases sitting between them. Germline V gene lookup returns CDR1 LGHNA and CDR2 YSLEER. CDR3 length: 17 amino acids. CDR3 DNA: TGCGCCAGCAGCCAAGATGGGGTGCTAGCTCGCACAGATACGCAGTATTTT. It is translated as CASSQDGVLARTDTQYF.

This sequence joins TRBV6-1 and TRBJ1-2; tentative D call: TRBD1 (5 bases). Between the trimmed V and J ends, which lost 7 bases and 7 bases, there was a span of 16 bases. Germline assignment: CDR1 MNHNS and CDR2 SASEGT. The length of the CDR3 is 13 residues. The CDR3 reads CASNGGYYGGYTF. DNA for the CDR3: TGTGCCAGCAACGGGGGATATTATGGTGGCTACACCTTC.

J is TRBJ2-7 and V is TRBV5-1, with TRBD1 identical over 9 bases. From germline, CDR1 is SGHRS and CDR2 YFSETQ. The CDR3 sequence is 14 residues long. The V gene end was trimmed by 3 bases and the J gene end by 1 base; junction bases not matched to a gene: 2. In DNA form, the CDR3 reads TGCGCCAGCAGCTGGGACAGGGTGTCCTACGAGCAGTACGTC. Its translation is CASSWDRVSYEQYV.

The chain joins TRBV5-5 to TRBJ1-1; no reliable D call. Trimming removed 4 bases at V and 3 bases at J, with 7 bases between. The CDR3 spans 12 residues. Germline V CDR1 and CDR2: SGHKS, YYEKEE (reference sequence). The CDR3 spells CASSPHDTEAFF. The CDR3 nucleotides read TGTGCCAGCAGCCCCCATGACACTGAAGCTTTCTTT.

V is TRBV27 and J is TRBJ2-1, with D uncertain. V was shortened by 5 bases and J by 7 bases, with 18 bases between the two germline ends. The CDR3 spans 15 residues. Per germline, CDR1 MNHEY and CDR2 SMNVEV (reference sequence). The CDR3 region is CASSLPHHPSNEQFF. The CDR3 DNA reads TGTGCCAGCAGTCTCCCCCATCACCCCTCAAATGAGCAGTTCTTC.

This clone came up once. The chain carries TRBV6-5 and TRBJ1-1; D is unclear. This CDR3 has 15 amino acids. V lost 7 bases and J lost 1, with 16 bases in between. Germline V gives CDR1 MNHEY, CDR2 SVGAGI. DNA for the CDR3: TGTGCCAGCACCAAGTTTGAGGGAGGGAACACTGAAGCTTTCTTT. Protein product: CASTKFEGGNTEAFF.

The gene calls are TRBV28 and TRBJ1-4; the D is unclear. The CDR3 length is 14 residues. Trimming removed 5 bases at V and 0 bases at J, with 7 bases between. The germline V gene has CDR1 MDHEN and CDR2 SYDVKM. CDR3 amino acids: CASSPLPTNEKLFF. CDR3 nucleotides: TGTGCCAGCAGTCCCCTTCCAACTAATGAAAAACTGTTTTTT. Full variable domain (rest looked up from reference TRBV28 and TRBJ1-4): DVKVTQSSRYLVKRTGEKVFLECVQDMDHENMFWYRQDPGLGLRLIYFSYDVKMKEKGDIPEGYSVSREKKERFSLILESASTNQTSMYLCASSPLPTNEKLFFGSGTQLSVL.

This clone is medium-sized in the sample. This chain joins TRBV28 and TRBJ1-1, with D perhaps matching TRBD1 (5 bases). Germline CDR1 reads MDHEN; CDR2 reads SYDVKM. Trimming took off 2 bases at V and 1 base at J, with 5 bases between the two ends. This CDR3 contains 13 residues. This CDR3 is CASSLGQNTEAFF. The DNA of the CDR3 is TGTGCCAGCAGTTTAGGACAGAACACTGAAGCTTTCTTT.

V usage is TRBV6-4 and J usage is TRBJ2-3, with 9 bases lining up with TRBD2. V lost 2 bases, J lost 2 bases, and 5 bases stayed unmatched. Germline assignment: CDR1 MRHNA and CDR2 SNTAGT. This CDR3 comprises 16 residues. CDR3 residues: CASSDGAGGTTDTQYF. The CDR3, as DNA: TGTGCCAGCAGTGACGGTGCGGGAGGGACCACAGATACGCAGTATTTT.

V usage is TRBV7-8 and J usage is TRBJ1-3, with a weak D call TRBD1 (6 bases). The V gene lost 1 base and the J gene lost 4 bases, with 14 bases spanning the gap. There are 16 residues in the CDR3. Germline V gives CDR1 SGHVS, CDR2 FQNEAQ. CDR3 amino acids: CASSLGWGLRGNTIYF. The CDR3, as DNA: TGTGCCAGCAGCTTAGGGTGGGGGCTCAGGGGAAACACCATATATTTT.

This clone appeared a few times. The chain combines TRBV9 with TRBJ2-2; the D is unclear. The CDR3 runs 11 residues. Between the trimmed V and J ends, which lost 5 bases and 7 bases, there was a span of 6 bases. Germline assignment: CDR1 SGDLS and CDR2 YYNGEE. This CDR3 is CASRSIGELFF. DNA of the CDR3: TGTGCCAGCAGATCAATCGGGGAGCTGTTTTTT.

The chain uses TRBV29-1 and TRBJ2-2; 11 nucleotides match TRBD2. Germline V gives CDR1 SQVTM, CDR2 ANQGSEA. This CDR3 has 19 amino acids. V trimming: 4 bases; J trimming: 1 base; junction bases outside the gene matches: 14. The CDR3 DNA reads as TGCAGCGTTGGAGGTCCGGTGACTAGCGGGACTCAGAACACCGGGGAGCTGTTTTTT. Protein: CSVGGPVTSGTQNTGELFF.

This clone turned up a few times. The V and J genes are TRBV6-5 and TRBJ2-1; 10 nucleotides align to TRBD2. J gave up 7 bases and V 2 bases, and 8 bases lay outside the gene matches. Per germline, CDR1 MNHEY and CDR2 SVGAGI. The CDR3 has 16 residues. The chain's CDR3 is CASSYQGLAYDNEQFF. CDR3 nucleotides: TGTGCCAGCAGTTACCAGGGACTAGCGTACGATAATGAGCAGTTCTTC.

V usage is TRBV5-4 and J usage is TRBJ1-1; no reliable D call. Germline values: CDR1 SGHNT, CDR2 YYREEE (reference sequence). The CDR3 extends over 11 amino acids. The V end was cut by 0 bases, the J end by 7 bases, with 4 bases between. The CDR3 protein is CASSLGSEAFF. Written as DNA, the CDR3 is TGTGCCAGCAGCTTGGGCAGTGAAGCTTTCTTT.

The chain employs TRBV5-4 and TRBJ2-7; D gene uncertain. This CDR3 contains 13 residues. The germline gives CDR1 SGHNT, CDR2 YYREEE (reference sequence). Trimming pared 4 bases from V and 5 bases from J, leaving 13 bases between. The CDR3 region has the DNA TGTGCCAGCAGCCCCGGTTTGGGCCACGAGCAGTACGTC. Translation: CASSPGLGHEQYV.

The chain couples TRBV5-5 to TRBJ1-1; D unclear. CDR3 size: 14 residues. Per the germline V gene, CDR1 is SGHKS and CDR2 is YYEKEE (reference sequence). With 5 bases removed from V and 2 bases from J, the gap between germline ends came to 13 bases. The CDR3 spells CASRQDSGNTEAFF. CDR3 bases: TGTGCCAGCAGACAAGACTCAGGTAACACTGAAGCTTTCTTT.

CDR3 nucleotides: TGTGCCAGCAGCTTACGGGACAGTTACGAGCAGTACTTC. It is translated as CASSLRDSYEQYF. The chain couples TRBV13 to TRBJ2-7; TRBD1 matches at 7 bases. Germline CDR1 PRHDT, CDR2 FYEKMQ (reference sequence). The CDR3 runs 13 residues. The junction had 2 bases not matched to a gene; V was cut back by 2 bases and J by 4 bases.

This chain connects TRBV28 to TRBJ2-7, with a tentative D call TRBD2 (6 bases). Looked up from germline, CDR1 is MDHEN and CDR2 is SYDVKM. Trimming removed 1 base at V and 0 bases at J, with 19 bases between. This CDR3 comprises 18 residues. CDR3 region: CASSLSAGGGLYSYEQYF. The CDR3 nucleotides read TGTGCCAGCAGTTTATCAGCGGGTGGCGGACTTTACTCCTACGAGCAGTACTTC.

This clone was observed once. The V gene is TRBV28, the J gene TRBJ2-3; D gene ambiguous. The CDR3 consists of 12 residues. Germline-derived CDR1 and CDR2 are MDHEN and SYDVKM. V lost 7 bases and J 6 bases, leaving 11 bases between the germline ends. The CDR3 DNA reads TGTGCCAGCAAAAGAGGAACGGATACGCAGTATTTT. Translation: CASKRGTDTQYF.

V and J are TRBV11-2 and TRBJ2-3; D is possibly TRBD1 (5 bases). Trimming removed 4 bases at V and 11 bases at J, with 16 bases between. There are 13 residues in the CDR3. Germline-derived CDR1 and CDR2 are SGHAT and FQNNGV. The CDR3, as DNA: TGTGCCAGCAGCTCTTCAGACAGCCATCAGCAGTATTTT. It encodes CASSSSDSHQQYF.